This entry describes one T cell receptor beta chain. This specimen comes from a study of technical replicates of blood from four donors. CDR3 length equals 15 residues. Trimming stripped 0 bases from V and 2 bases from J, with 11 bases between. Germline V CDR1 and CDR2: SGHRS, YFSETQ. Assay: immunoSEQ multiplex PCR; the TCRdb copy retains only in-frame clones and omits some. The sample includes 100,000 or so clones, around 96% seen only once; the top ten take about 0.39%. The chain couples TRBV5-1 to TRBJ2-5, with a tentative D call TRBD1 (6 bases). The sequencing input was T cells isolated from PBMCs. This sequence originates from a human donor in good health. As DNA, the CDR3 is TGCGCCAGCAGCTTGGCAGGGGCATGGCAAGAGACCCAGTACTTC. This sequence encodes CASSLAGAWQETQYF.